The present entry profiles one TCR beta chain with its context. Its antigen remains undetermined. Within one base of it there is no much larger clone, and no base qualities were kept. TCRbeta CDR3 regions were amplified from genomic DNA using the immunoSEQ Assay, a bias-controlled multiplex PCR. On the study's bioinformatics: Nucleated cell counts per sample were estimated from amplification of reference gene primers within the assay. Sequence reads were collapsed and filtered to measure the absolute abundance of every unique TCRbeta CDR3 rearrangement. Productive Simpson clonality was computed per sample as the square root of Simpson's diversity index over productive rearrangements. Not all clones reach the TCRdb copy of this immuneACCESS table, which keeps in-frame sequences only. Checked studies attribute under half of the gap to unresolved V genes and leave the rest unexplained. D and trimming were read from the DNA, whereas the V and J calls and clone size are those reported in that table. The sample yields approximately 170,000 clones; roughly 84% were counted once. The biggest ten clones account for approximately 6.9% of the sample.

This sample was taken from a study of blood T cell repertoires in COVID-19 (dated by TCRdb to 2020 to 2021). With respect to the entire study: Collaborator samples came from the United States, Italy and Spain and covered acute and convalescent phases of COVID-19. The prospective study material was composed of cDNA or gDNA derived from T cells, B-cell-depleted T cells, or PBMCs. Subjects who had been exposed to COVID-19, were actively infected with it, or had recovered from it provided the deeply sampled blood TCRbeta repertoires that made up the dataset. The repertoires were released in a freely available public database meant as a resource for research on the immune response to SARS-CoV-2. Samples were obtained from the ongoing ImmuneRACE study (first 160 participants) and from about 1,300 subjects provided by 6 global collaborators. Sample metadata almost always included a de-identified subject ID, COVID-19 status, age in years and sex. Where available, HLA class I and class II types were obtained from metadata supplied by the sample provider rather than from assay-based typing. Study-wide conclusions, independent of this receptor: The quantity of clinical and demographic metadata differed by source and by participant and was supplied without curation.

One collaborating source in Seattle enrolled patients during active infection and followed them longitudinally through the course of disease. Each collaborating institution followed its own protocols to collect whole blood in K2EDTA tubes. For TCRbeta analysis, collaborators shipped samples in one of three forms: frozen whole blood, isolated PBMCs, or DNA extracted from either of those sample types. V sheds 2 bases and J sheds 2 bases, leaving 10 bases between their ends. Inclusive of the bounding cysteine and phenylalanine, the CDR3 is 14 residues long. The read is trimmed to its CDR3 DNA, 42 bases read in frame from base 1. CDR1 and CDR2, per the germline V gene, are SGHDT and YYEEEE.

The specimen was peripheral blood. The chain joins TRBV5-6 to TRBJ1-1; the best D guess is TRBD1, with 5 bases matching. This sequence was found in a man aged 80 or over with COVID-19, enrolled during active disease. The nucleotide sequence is TGTGCCAGCAGCTTTGGGGCTGACAACACTGAAGCTTTCTTT. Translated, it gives CASSFGADNTEAFF.